This TCR beta chain was sequenced during a study of blood T cells in healthy people across ages. The use of a sample-barcoded 5' primer and a J-beta primer mix characterized a second PCR of about 6 to 11 cycles. TCRdb analysed the 5' RACE reads with MiXCR anew, one entry per CDR3 protein. The table shows some 800,000 distinct CDR3 sequences, with around 25% occurring only once. This clonotype has only a few counts. A further study also used this sample, focusing on T cells of mothers and their children.

This sequence originates from a boy younger than 18 in good health. Material for sequencing was blood.

The CDR3 coding sequence is TGTGCCAGCAGCCGTCCCCGGGACAGTCCCGAGAGTTTAACCTACAATGAGCAGTTCTTC. Translation gives CASSRPRDSPESLTYNEQFF. The rearrangement uses TRBV11-1 and TRBJ2-1, with 7 bases lining up with TRBD1. CDR1 and CDR2 from the germline V gene are SGHAT and FQDESV (reference sequence). The CDR3 is 20 residues long. V lost 5 bases and J lost 2; bases outside the gene matches: 21.